The 16 T cell receptor beta chains given below trace back to one sample, sequenced in a study of OX40 agonist ivuxolimab in advanced cancers. TCRdb keeps only in-frame clones here, not all; method: immunoSEQ multiplex PCR. The sample shows some 87,000 clones, over 85% of them seen only once. The starting material was CD4+ or CD8+ T cells sorted from blood, obtained in a trial of the OX40 agonist ivuxolimab. Receptors originate from an adult with an advanced solid tumor such as melanoma, head and neck, liver or kidney cancer.

V is TRBV7-9 and J is TRBJ1-4; 10 nucleotides match TRBD1. Germline V gives CDR1 SEHNR, CDR2 FQNEAQ (reference sequence). Unmatched junction bases numbered 15, after V lost 6 bases and J lost 8 bases. There are 17 residues in the CDR3. The CDR3 bases are TGTGCCAGCAGTTCTCGACCCCCCGGACAGGGGGAGGAAAAACTGTTTTTT. Protein sequence: CASSSRPPGQGEEKLFF.

The chain combines TRBV7-3 with TRBJ2-2, with a weak D call TRBD1 (6 bases). The CDR3 covers 16 residues. Germline loops: CDR1 SGHTA, CDR2 FQGTGA. Trimming pared 0 bases from V and 6 bases from J, leaving 14 bases between. CDR3 nucleotide sequence: TGTGCCAGCAGCTTAACGGCAGGGGTAATTTCCGGGGAGCTGTTTTTT. Translating gives CASSLTAGVISGELFF. The full variable domain, its missing parts supplied by reference TRBV7-3 and TRBJ2-2, is GAGVSQTPSNKVTEKGKYVELRCDPISGHTALYWYRQSLGQGPEFLIYFQGTGAADDSGLPNDRFFAVRPEGSVSTLKIQRTERGDSAVYLCASSLTAGVISGELFFGEGSRLTVL.

The chain's CDR3 is CASSLGQGSNEQFF. CDR3 bases: TGCGCCAGCAGCTTGGGACAGGGAAGCAATGAGCAGTTCTTC. The chain couples TRBV5-1 to TRBJ2-1, with 7 bases aligning to TRBD1. This CDR3 region has 14 residues. Germline V gene lookup returns CDR1 SGHRS and CDR2 YFSETQ. V was clipped by 0 bases and J by 6 bases; unmatched bases: 3.

The J gene is TRBJ1-5, the V gene TRBV27; D remains unclear. Trimming took off 5 bases at V and 4 bases at J, with 12 bases between the two ends. The CDR3 covers 14 residues. CDR1 and CDR2 (germline): MNHEY, SMNVEV (reference sequence). CDR3 in DNA: TGTGCCAGCAGTCCCGACGGTGGGAATCAGCCCCAGCATTTT. As protein: CASSPDGGNQPQHF.

The J gene is TRBJ1-1, the V gene TRBV4-3; 11 bases agree with TRBD1. The CDR3 covers 17 residues. V shed 1 base and J 2 bases; nucleotides not matched to a gene: 6. Germline assignment: CDR1 LGHNA and CDR2 YSLEER. The CDR3 sequence: CASSQGRTGGRNTEAFF. Written as DNA, the CDR3 is TGCGCCAGCAGCCAAGGGAGGACAGGGGGCCGAAACACTGAAGCTTTCTTT.

The chain recombines TRBV29-1 with TRBJ1-2, with a weak D call TRBD1 (6 bases). The length of the CDR3 is 16 residues. Germline lookup yields CDR1 SQVTM and CDR2 ANQGSEA. V shed 0 bases and J shed 4 bases, with 18 bases lying between them. The chain's CDR3 is CSVEDPQDSPSYGYTF. CDR3 bases: TGCAGCGTTGAAGATCCCCAGGACAGCCCTAGCTATGGCTACACCTTC. Using reference TRBV29-1 and TRBJ1-2 for the parts outside the CDR3, the full variable domain is SAVISQKPSRDICQRGTSLTIQCQVDSQVTMMFWYRQQPGQSLTLIATANQGSEATYESGFVIDKFPISRPNLTFSTLTVSNMSPEDSSIYLCSVEDPQDSPSYGYTFGSGTRLTVV.

This clone was found once. The gene calls are TRBV4-2 and TRBJ2-7, with 10 bases aligning to TRBD2. The CDR3 length is 20 residues. The germline V gene encodes CDR1 LGHNA and CDR2 YNFKEQ. V was pared by 2 bases and J by 0 bases, with 16 bases of the junction left unmatched. The CDR3 nucleotides read TGTGCCAGCAGCCAAACGACGACTAGCGGGTATGAGTGGAGCTCCTACGAGCAGTACTTC. This encodes CASSQTTTSGYEWSSYEQYF.

This rearrangement joins TRBV27 to TRBJ2-3, with D uncertain. The length of the CDR3 is 15 residues. The germline V gene has CDR1 MNHEY and CDR2 SMNVEV (reference sequence). The germline V and J ends were trimmed by 6 bases and 2 bases, with 15 bases remaining between them. The CDR3 DNA follows: TGTGCCAGCAGCCCTTTAGTGGTGACCACAGATACGCAGTATTTT. This translates into CASSPLVVTTDTQYF.

This clone has a single count. This chain links TRBV30 with TRBJ2-1; D may be TRBD1 or TRBD2 (6 bases each). Between the trimmed V and J ends, which lost 3 bases and 3 bases, there was a span of 21 bases. Germline CDR1 is GTSNPN and CDR2 is SVGIG (reference sequence). The CDR3 contains 17 residues. Here the CDR3 reads CAWRLAGGTTYYNEQFF. The CDR3, as DNA: TGTGCCTGGAGACTCGCTGGGGGGACAACATACTACAATGAGCAGTTCTTC.

This rearrangement joins TRBV27 to TRBJ2-7, with 11 bases identical to TRBD2. With V trimmed by 5 bases and J by 3 bases, 9 bases remained unmatched. The length of the CDR3 is 16 residues. Germline values: CDR1 MNHEY, CDR2 SMNVEV (reference sequence). CDR3 coding DNA: TGTGCCAGCAGTCCTTTAGCGGGAGGGGTATACTACGAGCAGTACTTC. Translation: CASSPLAGGVYYEQYF.

This chain uses TRBV28 with TRBJ2-3, with a tentative D call TRBD2 (6 bases). Germline CDR1 MDHEN, CDR2 SYDVKM. V was shortened by 2 bases and J by 0 bases, with 9 bases between the two germline ends. The CDR3 is 15 amino acids. The CDR3 DNA reads as TGTGCCAGCAGTTTACAAGGGAGGAGCACAGATACGCAGTATTTT. Translating it yields CASSLQGRSTDTQYF.

The V call is TRBV29-1, the J call TRBJ2-7; tentative D call: TRBD2 (5 bases). The germline gives CDR1 SQVTM, CDR2 ANQGSEA. The CDR3 spans 15 residues. V was cut by 2 bases and J by 3 bases, with 17 bases left in between. The DNA of the CDR3 is TGCAGCGTTGAACTATTGAGCCTAGCCGACTACGAGCAGTACTTC. It translates to CSVELLSLADYEQYF.

The J gene is TRBJ2-2, the V gene TRBV4-3, with 7 bases identical to TRBD2. The CDR3 loop spans 17 amino acids. CDR1 and CDR2 (germline): LGHNA, YSLEER. V shed 2 bases, J shed 0 bases, and the junction held 6 bases outside the gene matches. The CDR3 spells CASSQSLAVPNTGELFF. Written as DNA, the CDR3 is TGCGCCAGCAGCCAATCTCTAGCGGTTCCGAACACCGGGGAGCTGTTTTTT.

The chain combines TRBV5-1 with TRBJ2-7, with 13 bases matching TRBD2. V trimming: 5 bases; J trimming: 5 bases; junction bases outside the gene matches: 13. The CDR3 runs 17 residues. From germline, CDR1 is SGHRS and CDR2 YFSETQ. The CDR3 sequence: CASSPGGTSGRANEQYF. DNA of the CDR3: TGCGCCAGCAGTCCCGGGGGAACTAGCGGGAGGGCCAACGAGCAGTACTTC.

This clone has just one count. The chain recombines TRBV4-3 with TRBJ2-1; no clear D. The CDR3 covers 14 residues. The ends were cut back, 2 bases at V and 9 bases at J, with 14 bases in the middle. Germline values: CDR1 LGHNA, CDR2 YSLEER. CDR3 sequence: CASSQPGPYGEQFF. The CDR3 coding sequence is TGCGCCAGCAGCCAACCCGGACCATACGGTGAGCAGTTCTTC.

This chain connects TRBV14 to TRBJ1-1; possible D gene TRBD1, 5 bases. Germline V lookup: CDR1 SGHDN, CDR2 FVKESK. V gave up 0 bases and J gave up 11 bases, with 19 bases separating them. This CDR3 spans 15 amino acids. The CDR3 spells CASSQDQYRLWEAFF. The CDR3 DNA sequence: TGTGCCAGCAGCCAAGATCAATACAGGCTTTGGGAGGCTTTCTTT.